This entry is about one T cell receptor (beta chain). Its specificity is not known. It was with random hexamers that roughly 0.5 to 1 ug RNA was reverse transcribed. TCRdb re-derived calls from the immunoSEQ multiplex PCR reads in MiXCR, one entry per CDR3 protein. The sample records some 52,000 distinct CDR3 sequences, roughly 93% being singletons. The CDR3 totals 15 residues. Deletions cut 4 bases from V and 0 bases from J, with 13 bases between. Germline CDR1 reads LGHNA; CDR2 reads YSLEER. This entry comes from a study of CD8 T cells in Susac syndrome. Study results and caveats: The study conceded that its TCR sequencing and HLA analysis involved relatively few individuals.

The chain carries TRBV4-3 and TRBJ2-7; D possibly matches TRBD1 or TRBD2 (6 bases each). The sequenced sample consisted of CD8+ T cells from PBMCs. This receptor was obtained from a human donor with multiple sclerosis. The CDR3 here is CASSLLPGASYEQYF. The CDR3 bases are TGCGCCAGCAGCCTACTACCGGGGGCCTCCTACGAGCAGTACTTC.